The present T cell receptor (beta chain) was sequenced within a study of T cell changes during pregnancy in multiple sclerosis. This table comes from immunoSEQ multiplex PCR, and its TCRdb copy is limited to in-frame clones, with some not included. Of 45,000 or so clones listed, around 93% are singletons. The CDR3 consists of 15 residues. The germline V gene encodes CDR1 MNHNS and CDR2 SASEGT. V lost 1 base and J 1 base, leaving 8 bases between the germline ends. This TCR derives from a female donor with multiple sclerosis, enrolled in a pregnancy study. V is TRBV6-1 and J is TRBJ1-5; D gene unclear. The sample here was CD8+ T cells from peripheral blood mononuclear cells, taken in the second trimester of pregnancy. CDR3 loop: CASSEGLQSNQPQHF. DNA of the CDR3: TGTGCCAGCAGTGAAGGGCTACAGAGCAATCAGCCCCAGCATTTT.